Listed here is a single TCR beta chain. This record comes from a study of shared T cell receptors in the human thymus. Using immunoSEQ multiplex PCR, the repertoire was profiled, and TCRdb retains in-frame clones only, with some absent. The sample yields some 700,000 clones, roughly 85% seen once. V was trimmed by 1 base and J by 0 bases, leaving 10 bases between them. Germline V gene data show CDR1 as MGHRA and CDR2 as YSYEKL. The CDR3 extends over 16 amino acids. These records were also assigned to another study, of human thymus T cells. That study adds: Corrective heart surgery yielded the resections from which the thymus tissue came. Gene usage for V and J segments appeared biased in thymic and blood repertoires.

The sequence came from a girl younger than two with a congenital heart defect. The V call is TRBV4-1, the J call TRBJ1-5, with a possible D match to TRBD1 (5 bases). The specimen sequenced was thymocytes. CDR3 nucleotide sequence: TGCGCCAGCAGCCAAGTCCGGACACATAGCAATCAGCCCCAGCATTTT. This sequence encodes CASSQVRTHSNQPQHF.